Below, 2 T cell receptor beta chains from the same sample are listed, as sequenced in a study of cytomegalovirus exposure and HLA in healthy donors. In the PCR, 60 Vbeta and 13 Jbeta primers were used. Clones were sequenced by immunoSEQ multiplex PCR, and TCRdb holds only the in-frame ones, with some missing. The sample has 130,000 or so clones, over 60% seen once; the top ten hold about 5.8%. The sequencing sample was made of PBMCs. These receptors all come from a man aged 18-30 years in good health and CMV-seropositive.

This sequence joins TRBV27 and TRBJ1-6; no firm D call. This CDR3 is 15 amino acids long. V lost 2 bases to trimming and J lost 2 bases, with 7 bases between them. The germline CDR1 and CDR2 sequences are MNHEY and SMNVEV (reference sequence). Here the CDR3 reads CASSLGTTYNSPLHF. The CDR3 DNA follows: TGTGCCAGCAGTTTAGGCACAACCTATAATTCACCCCTCCACTTT.

This chain uses TRBV6-5 with TRBJ2-1; TRBD2 matches 8 bases. Losses at the gene ends were 0 bases for V and 9 bases for J; bases not matched to a gene: 4. The V gene's germline CDR1 is MNHEY and CDR2 SVGAGI. The CDR3 totals 14 residues. This chain's CDR3 is CASSYSMRGVEQFF. The CDR3 DNA is TGTGCCAGCAGTTACTCGATGCGGGGGGTTGAGCAGTTCTTC.